These T cell receptor beta chains were read from a single sample in a study of T cell responses to AZD1222 COVID-19 vaccine. Clones were read by immunoSEQ multiplex PCR, and TCRdb kept only the in-frame ones, dropping some. Here the sample spans some 140,000 clones, less than 90% being singletons. This specimen was peripheral blood, taken on day 0 of AZD1222 vaccination. Receptors originate from an adult in good health. Each CDR3 is given with its conserved first and last residue. Fields, in order: D gene, V gene, clone size, J gene, CDR3 DNA, CDR3 protein. The D gene is left open where the match is weak. The size entry is marked missing in some rows and otherwise reads once, few, many or a size class.

>TRBD1|TRBV4-1|NA|TRBJ2-4
TGCGCCAGCAGCCAGGAGGGGGGACAGGGGGCAATTTCCAAAAACATTCAGTACTTC
CASSQEGGQGAISKNIQYF
>NA|TRBV5-1|NA|TRBJ1-3
TGCGCCAGCAGCTTGGCTGAAGCAGGAATCCTGTCTGGAAACACCATATATTTT
CASSLAEAGILSGNTIYF
>NA|TRBV12-3/TRBV12-4|NA|TRBJ1-1
TGTGCCAGCAGTCCCCCACGGGGCACTGAAGCTTTCTTT
CASSPPRGTEAFF
>NA|TRBV6-5|NA|TRBJ1-1
TGTGCCAGCAGTTCCTACTCGGGGAACACTGAAGCTTTCTTT
CASSSYSGNTEAFF
>NA|TRBV13|NA|TRBJ1-3
TGTGCCAGCACCGCCGAAGGTGGAAACACCATATATTTT
CASTAEGGNTIYF
>NA|TRBV28|NA|TRBJ1-3
TGTGCCAGCAGTTTGCCCTTCTCTGGAAACACCATATATTTT
CASSLPFSGNTIYF
>TRBD2|TRBV18|NA|TRBJ2-2
TGTGCCAGCCGAGGGACTACGAACACCGGGGAGCTGTTTTTT
CASRGTTNTGELFF
>TRBD2|TRBV9|NA|TRBJ2-1
TGTGCCAGCAGCGGAACTAGCGGGACCTACAATGAGCAGTTCTTC
CASSGTSGTYNEQFF
>NA|TRBV19|NA|TRBJ2-7
TGTGCCAGTAGTAGACCGGACAGCGACGGGGGCGAGCAGTACTTC
CASSRPDSDGGEQYF
>NA|TRBV3-1/TRBV3-2|once|TRBJ1-3
TGTGCCAGCAGCCAGAGACGGACTGGAAACACCATATATTTT
CASSQRRTGNTIYF
>TRBD1|TRBV19|few|TRBJ1-1
TGTGCCAGTAGTTTACGGACAGGGAACACTGAAGCTTTCTTT
CASSLRTGNTEAFF